Each of the 23 T cell receptor beta chains below was sequenced from the same sample in a study of long-term antiretroviral therapy in people with HIV. The assay used was immunoSEQ (version v3.0), run at survey level. Measured with immunoSEQ multiplex PCR; TCRdb has only the in-frame clones, and not every one. The sample carries 20,000 to 30,000 clones, 85% recorded once. The source was unsorted PBMCs, collected roughly 4.9 years after starting antiretroviral therapy. All receptors derive from a man aged 35 to 55 with HIV.

This chain uses TRBV10-2 with TRBJ1-1; D is uncertain. CDR1 WSHSY and CDR2 SAAADI come from the germline V gene. Trimming shortened V by 5 bases and J by 0 bases, and 13 bases separated the two germline ends. The CDR3 is 15 amino acids. As DNA, the CDR3 is TGCGCCAGCAGTTGGGCGCAGAGTTTGAACACTGAAGCTTTCTTT. Encoded protein: CASSWAQSLNTEAFF.

The count of this clone is one. One junction end does not reproduce the germline sequence, and a read error may be involved. V usage is TRBV27 and J usage is TRBJ2-7, with a tentative D call TRBD2 (6 bases). The CDR3 is made up of 11 amino acids. CDR1 is MNHEY, CDR2 SMNVEV, per germline (reference sequence). CDR3 nucleotide sequence: TGTGCCAGCAGTTGGAGGGCCCCGAGATGCTTC. Protein product: CASSWRAPRCF.

This chain joins TRBV27 and TRBJ2-5; D is possibly TRBD1 (5 bases). Germline assignment: CDR1 MNHEY and CDR2 SMNVEV (reference sequence). V lost 2 bases, J lost 5 bases, and 9 bases lay in between. The CDR3 spans 13 residues. The CDR3 DNA is TGTGCCAGCAGTTTAGTGGGGCGGGAGACCCAGTACTTC. Amino acid sequence: CASSLVGRETQYF.

This chain uses TRBV4-1 with TRBJ2-1; the match to TRBD2 covers 11 bases. J was trimmed by 5 bases and V by 0 bases; bases with no gene match: 12. The CDR3 runs to 19 residues. Germline V CDR1 and CDR2: MGHRA, YSYEKL. CDR3 sequence reads: CASSQDRNSGGVRDNEQFF. CDR3 DNA: TGCGCCAGCAGCCAAGATCGGAATAGCGGGGGGGTTAGAGACAATGAGCAGTTCTTC.

J is TRBJ1-4 and V is TRBV5-8; D unresolved. CDR1 is SGHTS and CDR2 is YDEGEE in the germline V gene. Trimming stripped 0 bases from V and 10 bases from J, with 16 bases between. The CDR3 totals 15 residues. CDR3 DNA sequence: TGTGCCAGCAGCTTGGCCGAGGTTTTGAAGGGAAAACTGTTTTTT. Translating gives CASSLAEVLKGKLFF.

The chain combines TRBV10-3 with TRBJ2-6; D uncertain. The CDR3 totals 14 residues. V was pared by 10 bases and J by 1 base, with 11 bases between. CDR1 and CDR2 from the germline V gene are ENHRY and SYGVKD. CDR3: CATRAESGANVLTF. CDR3 DNA: TGTGCCACCCGTGCGGAATCTGGGGCCAACGTCCTGACTTTC.

The chain is built from TRBV19 and TRBJ1-5, with a possible D match to TRBD1 (5 bases). Per germline, CDR1 LNHDA and CDR2 SQIVND (reference sequence). V lost 5 bases to trimming and J lost 0 bases, with 11 bases between them. The CDR3 runs to 15 residues. The CDR3 loop is CASSPQGFSNQPQHF. CDR3 sequence (DNA): TGTGCCAGTAGTCCCCAGGGATTTAGCAATCAGCCCCAGCATTTT. The full variable domain, its missing parts supplied by reference TRBV19 and TRBJ1-5, is DGGITQSPKYLFRKEGQNVTLSCEQNLNHDAMYWYRQDPGQGLRLIYYSQIVNDFQKGDIAEGYSVSREKKESFPLTVTSAQKNPTAFYLCASSPQGFSNQPQHFGDGTRLSIL.

Sample share makes this clone medium-sized. The CDR3 here is CASSSGLAGLTDTQYF. The CDR3 DNA is TGTGCCAGCAGCTCGGGACTAGCGGGCCTCACAGATACGCAGTATTTT. V and J are TRBV7-6 and TRBJ2-3; TRBD2 agrees at 12 bases. CDR3 length: 16 residues. In germline, CDR1 is SGHVS, CDR2 FNYEAQ. V shed 4 bases and J 2 bases; nucleotides not matched to a gene: 4.

The chain has TRBV5-6 and TRBJ1-1; D is uncertain. CDR1 and CDR2 (germline): SGHDT, YYEEEE. This CDR3 is 13 amino acids long. Trimming stripped 4 bases from V and 0 bases from J, with 7 bases between. The CDR3 nucleotides read TGTGCCAGCAGCCTACAGCTGAACACTGAAGCTTTCTTT. Protein: CASSLQLNTEAFF.

The genes are TRBV11-2 and TRBJ2-1, with 7 nucleotides matching TRBD2. Germline CDR1 SGHAT, CDR2 FQNNGV. The CDR3 covers 14 residues. J lost 7 bases, V lost 4 bases, and 7 bases had no gene match. The CDR3 loop is CASSSGLVDNEQFF. DNA of the CDR3: TGTGCCAGCAGCTCCGGACTAGTAGATAATGAGCAGTTCTTC.

The chain employs TRBV15 and TRBJ2-5; D is ambiguous. The CDR3 length is 13 residues. V was trimmed by 1 base and J by 3 bases, leaving 6 bases between them. Per germline, CDR1 LNHNV and CDR2 YYDKDF (reference sequence). CDR3 in amino acids: CATSRGQKETQYF. The DNA for the CDR3 is TGTGCCACCAGCAGAGGCCAAAAAGAGACCCAGTACTTC.

The V gene is TRBV7-9, the J gene TRBJ2-3; no clear D gene. V was clipped by 1 base and J by 2 bases, with 13 bases between them. Germline assignment: CDR1 SEHNR and CDR2 FQNEAQ (reference sequence). CDR3 size: 16 residues. CDR3 protein: CASSLEHPDDTDTQYF. CDR3 coding DNA: TGTGCCAGCAGCTTAGAACATCCGGACGACACAGATACGCAGTATTTT.

The genes are TRBV15 and TRBJ2-1; D may be TRBD2 (5 bases). V was clipped by 3 bases and J by 6 bases, with 18 bases between them. The germline V gene encodes CDR1 LNHNV and CDR2 YYDKDF (reference sequence). This CDR3 is 16 amino acids long. The CDR3 DNA follows: TGTGCCACCAGCAGCCTCCGCGGGTTGGAAAGCAATGAGCAGTTCTTC. Amino acids: CATSSLRGLESNEQFF.

V is TRBV7-2 and J is TRBJ1-1, with TRBD1 as a possible D gene (6 bases). Between the trimmed V and J ends, which lost 5 bases and 1 base, there was a span of 11 bases. Germline V gene data show CDR1 as SGHTA and CDR2 as FQGNSA. The CDR3 is 14 residues long. The CDR3 loop is CASSGQGQNTEAFF. The CDR3 bases are TGTGCCAGCAGCGGTCAGGGGCAGAACACTGAAGCTTTCTTT.

The chain links TRBV6-1 to TRBJ1-4, with a tentative D call TRBD1 (6 bases). V shed 3 bases and J shed 4 bases, with 9 bases lying between them. This CDR3 region has 14 residues. CDR1 MNHNS and CDR2 SASEGT come from the germline V gene. The chain's CDR3 is CASSEQGINEKLFF. DNA of the CDR3: TGTGCCAGCAGTGAGCAGGGGATTAATGAAAAACTGTTTTTT.

This chain joins TRBV6-5 and TRBJ1-2; perhaps TRBD1 as D (5 bases). Germline CDR1 reads MNHEY; CDR2 reads SVGAGI. V was pared by 6 bases and J by 4 bases, with 12 bases between. CDR3 size: 13 residues. CDR3 DNA: TGTGCCAGCAGCCCCGGGGCCCTCTATGGCTACACCTTC. This sequence encodes CASSPGALYGYTF.

This rearrangement joins TRBV9 to TRBJ1-2; 7 nucleotides align to TRBD1. The J segment lost 6 bases and the V segment lost 4 bases, leaving 9 bases of the junction unmatched. CDR3 length: 14 amino acids. In germline, CDR1 is SGDLS, CDR2 YYNGEE. The chain's CDR3 is CASSLRTGLDGYTF. CDR3 nucleotides: TGTGCCAGCAGCCTCCGGACAGGTCTTGATGGCTACACCTTC.

The chain employs TRBV14 and TRBJ2-1; 7 nucleotides align to TRBD1. Germline lookup yields CDR1 SGHDN and CDR2 FVKESK. Unmatched junction bases numbered 5, after V lost 2 bases and J lost 7 bases. The CDR3 loop spans 14 amino acids. The CDR3 sequence: CASSQWDSRNEQFF. CDR3 nucleotide sequence: TGTGCCAGCAGCCAATGGGACAGTCGGAATGAGCAGTTCTTC.

This sequence joins TRBV5-4 and TRBJ2-1, with D unclear. Trimming removed 4 bases at V and 5 bases at J, with 13 bases between. The CDR3 spans 14 residues. Germline V gene lookup returns CDR1 SGHNT and CDR2 YYREEE (reference sequence). This chain's CDR3 is CASSKQKAHNEQFF. CDR3 coding DNA: TGTGCCAGCAGCAAACAGAAAGCCCACAATGAGCAGTTCTTC.

The chain carries TRBV5-6 and TRBJ2-7; 10 nucleotides match TRBD1. From germline, CDR1 is SGHDT and CDR2 YYEEEE. Losses at the gene ends were 1 base for V and 3 bases for J; bases not matched to a gene: 4. The CDR3 is 15 amino acids. The CDR3 DNA sequence: TGTGCCAGCAGCTTGTCGGGACAGGGGATCTACGAGCAGTACTTC. This encodes CASSLSGQGIYEQYF.

The gene calls are TRBV7-9 and TRBJ2-1, with 7 bases identical to TRBD2. The CDR3 length is 16 residues. After removal of 2 bases from V and 5 bases from J, the junction contained 9 bases not matched to a gene. Germline V gene sequence: CDR1 SEHNR, CDR2 FQNEAQ (reference sequence). CDR3 sequence: CASSLPLGGSDNEQFF. The DNA for the CDR3 is TGTGCCAGCAGCTTACCTCTGGGCGGGAGTGACAATGAGCAGTTCTTC.

V and J are TRBV10-3 and TRBJ2-5; a possible D gene is TRBD1 (6 bases). Germline assignment: CDR1 ENHRY and CDR2 SYGVKD. This CDR3 has 15 amino acids. V was shortened by 4 bases and J by 4 bases, with 16 bases between the two germline ends. CDR3 sequence reads: CAISGAAGVGETQYF. CDR3 DNA: TGTGCCATCAGTGGGGCCGCAGGGGTAGGAGAGACCCAGTACTTC.

The rearrangement joins TRBV6-1 to TRBJ2-7, with D possibly matching TRBD2 (7 bases). The length of the CDR3 is 15 residues. CDR1 MNHNS and CDR2 SASEGT come from the germline V gene. Trimming took 6 bases from V and 3 from J, leaving 18 bases between them. The CDR3, as DNA: TGTGCCAGCAGGACCGGGGGGCGAAGTATCTACGAGCAGTACTTC. It is translated as CASRTGGRSIYEQYF.